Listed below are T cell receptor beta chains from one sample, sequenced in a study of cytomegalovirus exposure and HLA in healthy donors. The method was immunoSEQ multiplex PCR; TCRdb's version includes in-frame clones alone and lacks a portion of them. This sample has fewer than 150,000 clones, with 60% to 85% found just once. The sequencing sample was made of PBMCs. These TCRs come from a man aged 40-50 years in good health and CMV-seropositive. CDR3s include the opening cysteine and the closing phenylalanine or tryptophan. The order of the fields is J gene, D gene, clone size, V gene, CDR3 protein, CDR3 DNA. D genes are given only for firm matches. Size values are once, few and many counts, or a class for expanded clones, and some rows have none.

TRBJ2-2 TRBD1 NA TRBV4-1 CASSQDGGQITGELFF TGCGCCAGCAGCCAAGATGGGGGACAGATAACCGGGGAGCTGTTTTTT
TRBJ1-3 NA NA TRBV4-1 CASSQVTTAVGNTIYF TGCGCCAGCAGCCAAGTTACCACAGCCGTCGGAAACACCATATATTTT
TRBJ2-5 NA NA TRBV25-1 CASSQEKIQETQYF TGTGCCAGCAGTCAAGAGAAAATCCAAGAGACCCAGTACTTC
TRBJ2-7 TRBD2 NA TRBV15 CATSRDRLAGGSNYEQYF TGTGCCACCAGCAGAGATCGGCTAGCGGGAGGGTCGAACTACGAGCAGTACTTC
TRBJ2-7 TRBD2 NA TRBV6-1 CASSEGGSGSDEQYF TGTGCCAGCAGTGAAGGAGGTAGCGGGAGCGACGAGCAGTACTTC
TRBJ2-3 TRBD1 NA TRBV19 CASRDVDRGHYTDTQYF TGTGCCAGTAGGGACGTAGACAGGGGGCACTACACAGATACGCAGTATTTT
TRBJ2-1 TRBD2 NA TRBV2 CASSEGLSSGGNEQFF TGTGCCAGCAGTGAAGGATTATCCAGCGGGGGCAATGAGCAGTTCTTC
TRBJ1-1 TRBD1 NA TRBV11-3 CASSSRGRRGGTEAFF TGTGCCAGCAGTTCCAGGGGGCGGAGGGGTGGTACTGAAGCTTTCTTT
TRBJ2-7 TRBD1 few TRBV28 CASRGTGVGYEQYF TGTGCCAGCCGAGGGACAGGAGTTGGCTACGAGCAGTACTTC
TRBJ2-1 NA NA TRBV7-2 CASSLGSRLTYNEQFF TGTGCCAGCAGCTTAGGCTCGCGGTTAACCTACAATGAGCAGTTCTTC
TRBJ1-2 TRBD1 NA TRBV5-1 CASSLRDRANYGYTF TGCGCCAGCAGCTTGAGGGACAGGGCTAACTATGGCTACACCTTC
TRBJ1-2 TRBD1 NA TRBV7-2 CASSYLGGDRGGGYTF TGTGCCAGCAGCTATCTTGGGGGGGACAGGGGCGGCGGCTACACCTTC
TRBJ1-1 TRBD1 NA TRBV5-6 CASSPGGGTAEAFF TGTGCCAGCAGTCCAGGGGGAGGAACGGCTGAAGCTTTCTTT
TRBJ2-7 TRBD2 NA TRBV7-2 CASSSNASGSIKIF TGTGCCAGCAGCTCCAATGCTAGCGGGAGTATTAAGATCTTC
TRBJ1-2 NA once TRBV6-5 CATDLAIRRYTF TGTGCCACCGACCTAGCCATTCGTCGCTACACCTTC
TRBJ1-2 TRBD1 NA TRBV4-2 CASSHADRDYGYTF TGTGCCAGCAGCCATGCGGACAGGGACTATGGCTACACCTTC
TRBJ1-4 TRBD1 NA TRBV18 CASSPRSGQGGSGLFF TGTGCCAGCTCACCACGTTCCGGACAGGGGGGAAGTGGACTGTTTTTT
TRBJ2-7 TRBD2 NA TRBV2 CASSYSGRARYEQYF TGTGCCAGCAGTTATAGCGGGAGGGCTCGCTACGAGCAGTACTTC
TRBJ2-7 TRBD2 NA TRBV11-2 CASTHLDGFSGVFYEQYF TGTGCCAGCACCCACCTTGATGGGTTTAGCGGGGTTTTCTACGAGCAGTACTTC
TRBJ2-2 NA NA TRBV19 CASSSGLNTGELFF TGTGCCAGTAGTAGTGGGCTGAACACCGGGGAGCTGTTTTTT
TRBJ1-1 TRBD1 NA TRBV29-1 CSVQTGFIEAFF TGCAGCGTCCAGACAGGGTTTATTGAAGCTTTCTTT
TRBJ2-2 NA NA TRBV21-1 CASSARTGRTGELFF TGTGCCAGCAGCGCCCGGACAGGGCGGACCGGGGAGCTGTTTTTT
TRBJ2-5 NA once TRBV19 CASSLNRWETQYF TGTGCCAGTAGTTTGAACAGGTGGGAGACCCAGTACTTC
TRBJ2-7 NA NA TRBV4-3 CASSQDRQSYEQYF TGCGCCAGCAGCCAGGACCGACAGAGCTACGAGCAGTACTTC
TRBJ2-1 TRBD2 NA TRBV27 CATGTSGRAYLRNEQFF TGTGCCACGGGGACTAGCGGGAGGGCCTACCTACGCAATGAGCAGTTCTTC
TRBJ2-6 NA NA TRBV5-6 CASSLVQGSAGANVLTF TGTGCCAGCAGCTTGGTACAGGGTTCTGCTGGGGCCAACGTCCTGACTTTC
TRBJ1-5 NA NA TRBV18 CASSPRGGSNQPQHF TGTGCCAGCTCACCCAGGGGAGGGAGCAATCAGCCCCAGCATTTT
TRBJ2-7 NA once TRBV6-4 CASRPNRAQQYF TGTGCCAGCAGGCCAAACAGGGCGCAGCAGTACTTC
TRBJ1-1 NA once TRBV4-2 CASSQDRSGGGVAFF TGTGCCAGCAGCCAAGATCGGAGCGGGGGCGGTGTAGCTTTCTTT
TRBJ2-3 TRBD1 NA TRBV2 CASSNRGSTDTQYF TGTGCCAGCAGTAACAGGGGGAGCACAGATACGCAGTATTTT
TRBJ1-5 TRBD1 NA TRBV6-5 CASSLQGAQPQHF TGTGCCAGCAGTTTACAGGGGGCACAGCCCCAGCATTTT
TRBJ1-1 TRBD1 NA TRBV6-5 CASSKGQGGDTEAFF TGTGCCAGCAGTAAAGGACAGGGAGGGGACACTGAAGCTTTCTTT
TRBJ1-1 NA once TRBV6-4 CASSDTGIQAKAEAFF TGTGCCAGCAGTGACACAGGGATACAGGCTAAGGCCGAAGCTTTCTTT
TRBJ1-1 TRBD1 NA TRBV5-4 CASSLEYRGEEAFF TGTGCCAGCAGCTTGGAGTACAGGGGAGAAGAAGCTTTCTTT
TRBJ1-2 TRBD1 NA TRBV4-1 CASSHPSGTGNGYTF TGCGCCAGCAGCCATCCTTCCGGGACAGGGAATGGCTACACCTTC
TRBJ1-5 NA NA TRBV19 CASRGIGTRSNQPQHF TGTGCCAGTAGAGGAATTGGGACAAGGAGCAATCAGCCCCAGCATTTT
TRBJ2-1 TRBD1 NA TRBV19 CASSIWDRGEEQFF TGTGCCAGTAGTATATGGGACAGGGGCGAAGAGCAGTTCTTC
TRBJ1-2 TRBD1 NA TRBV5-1 CASSSGQGGYGYTF TGCGCCAGCAGCTCCGGACAGGGGGGCTATGGCTACACCTTC
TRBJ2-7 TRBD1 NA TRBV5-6 CASGAGGHEQYF TGTGCCAGTGGTGCAGGGGGCCACGAGCAGTACTTC
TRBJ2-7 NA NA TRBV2 CASSENPTDILNYEQYF TGTGCCAGCAGCGAAAACCCCACGGACATCCTGAATTACGAGCAGTACTTC
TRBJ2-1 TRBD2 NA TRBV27 CASSPLAGGYNEQFF TGTGCCAGCAGTCCCCTAGCGGGAGGCTACAATGAGCAGTTCTTC
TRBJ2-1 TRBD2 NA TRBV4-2 CASSRRAASGSASGSNEQFF TGTGCCAGCAGCCGAAGGGCGGCTAGCGGGTCGGCTTCTGGATCCAATGAGCAGTTCTTC
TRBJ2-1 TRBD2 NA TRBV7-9 CASSSYRGLVGVNEQFF TGTGCCAGCAGCTCTTACCGCGGACTAGTTGGGGTCAATGAGCAGTTCTTC
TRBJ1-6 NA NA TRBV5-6 CASSLRVGPSPRASPLHF TGTGCCAGCAGCTTGCGGGTAGGTCCCTCTCCCAGAGCTTCACCCCTCCACTTT
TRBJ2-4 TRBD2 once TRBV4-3 CASAPEGRGGNIQYF TGCGCCAGCGCCCCAGAAGGGCGGGGGGGGAACATTCAGTACTTC